This is a list of T cell receptor beta chains from one sample in a study of beta chain features in type 1 diabetes. Assay: immunoSEQ multiplex PCR; the TCRdb copy retains only in-frame clones and omits some. The repertoire has 130,000 or so clones, about a tenth of them found once; the top ten carry about 0.6%. The sequenced sample consisted of central memory CD4+ T cells from blood. The receptor source for this set is a woman in her 40s in good health. The CDR3 runs from the conserved cysteine through the conserved F or W. Fields, in order: V gene, D gene, clone size, J gene, CDR3 DNA, CDR3 protein. The D gene is left open where the match is weak. Size is stated for part of the rows, as once, few or many counts, or as a class when the clone is expanded.

V gene: TRBV25-1; D gene: NA; clone size: few; J gene: TRBJ1-2; CDR3 DNA: TGTGCCAGCGGCAGTTGGGGCTCTTATGGCTACACCTTC; CDR3 protein: CASGSWGSYGYTF
V gene: TRBV5-6; D gene: TRBD1; clone size: NA; J gene: TRBJ1-3; CDR3 DNA: TGTGCCAGCAGCGCCCGCGGGACAGGATTCTCTGGAAACACCATATATTTT; CDR3 protein: CASSARGTGFSGNTIYF
V gene: TRBV7-9; D gene: TRBD2; clone size: NA; J gene: TRBJ2-3; CDR3 DNA: TGTGCCAGCAGCCCCAGAGCGGGGGTCGGGACAGATACGCAGTATTTT; CDR3 protein: CASSPRAGVGTDTQYF
V gene: TRBV2; D gene: NA; clone size: NA; J gene: TRBJ1-2; CDR3 DNA: TGTGCCAGCAGCGCCCGGGGGGATGGCTACACCTTC; CDR3 protein: CASSARGDGYTF
V gene: TRBV7-9; D gene: NA; clone size: many; J gene: TRBJ2-2; CDR3 DNA: TGTGCCAGCAGCGTGTGGACTAATGTGCACGGGGAGCTGTTTTTT; CDR3 protein: CASSVWTNVHGELFF
V gene: TRBV2; D gene: NA; clone size: many; J gene: TRBJ2-3; CDR3 DNA: TGTGCCAGCATGCCGGGGGGCACAGATACGCAGTATTTT; CDR3 protein: CASMPGGTDTQYF
V gene: TRBV5-1; D gene: TRBD1; clone size: few; J gene: TRBJ1-2; CDR3 DNA: TGCGCCAGCAGCTCGGGACAGTATGATGGCTACACCTTC; CDR3 protein: CASSSGQYDGYTF
V gene: TRBV5-4; D gene: TRBD1; clone size: NA; J gene: TRBJ2-5; CDR3 DNA: TGTGCCAGCAGCACTTCGGGACAGGGTCGGGAGACCCAGTACTTC; CDR3 protein: CASSTSGQGRETQYF
V gene: TRBV27; D gene: NA; clone size: NA; J gene: TRBJ2-6; CDR3 DNA: TGTGCCAGCAGCCCCAGGCTCTTCGGGGCCAACGTCCTGACTTTC; CDR3 protein: CASSPRLFGANVLTF
V gene: TRBV7-9; D gene: TRBD1; clone size: many; J gene: TRBJ1-2; CDR3 DNA: TGTGCCAGCAGCCCCCGCCCGGGACAGGAATTTAACTATGGCTACACCTTC; CDR3 protein: CASSPRPGQEFNYGYTF
V gene: TRBV7-9; D gene: NA; clone size: few; J gene: TRBJ1-1; CDR3 DNA: TGTGCCAGCAGCTTGGCAGGATTTAACACTGAAGCTTTCTTT; CDR3 protein: CASSLAGFNTEAFF
V gene: TRBV4-2; D gene: TRBD1; clone size: few; J gene: TRBJ2-7; CDR3 DNA: TGTGCCAGCAGCCAAGGGGGAGACAGGGGGTCCTACGAGCAGTACTTC; CDR3 protein: CASSQGGDRGSYEQYF
V gene: TRBV7-2; D gene: NA; clone size: few; J gene: TRBJ2-7; CDR3 DNA: TGTGCCAGCAGATCGACAGGGAGGGAGCAGTACTTC; CDR3 protein: CASRSTGREQYF
V gene: TRBV9; D gene: NA; clone size: NA; J gene: TRBJ2-7; CDR3 DNA: TGTGCCAGCAGCGTCCGACCTGACCCGGGGGAGCAGTACTTC; CDR3 protein: CASSVRPDPGEQYF
V gene: TRBV9; D gene: TRBD2; clone size: NA; J gene: TRBJ2-5; CDR3 DNA: TGTGCCAGCAGCTTAATGACCTCCGGGCGGGGGGAAGAGACCCAGTACTTC; CDR3 protein: CASSLMTSGRGEETQYF
V gene: TRBV9; D gene: NA; clone size: NA; J gene: TRBJ2-7; CDR3 DNA: TGTGCCAGCAGCGTAGGTACCCTCGTGAGCGAGCAGTACTTC; CDR3 protein: CASSVGTLVSEQYF
V gene: TRBV5-1; D gene: NA; clone size: NA; J gene: TRBJ2-5; CDR3 DNA: TGCGCCAGCAGCTTTTGGGGGGAAGAGACCCAGTACTTC; CDR3 protein: CASSFWGEETQYF
V gene: TRBV11-2; D gene: NA; clone size: many; J gene: TRBJ1-4; CDR3 DNA: TGTGCCAGCAGCTCCGGACAGCCAGAAAAACTGTTTTTT; CDR3 protein: CASSSGQPEKLFF
V gene: TRBV5-6; D gene: NA; clone size: few; J gene: TRBJ1-6; CDR3 DNA: TGTGCCAGCAGCTTGAAGGGTCGAGGGACCCTCCACTTT; CDR3 protein: CASSLKGRGTLHF
V gene: TRBV18; D gene: NA; clone size: NA; J gene: TRBJ1-3; CDR3 DNA: TGTGCCAGCTCGCCATTGACTTCCCTCTCTGGAAACACCATATATTTT; CDR3 protein: CASSPLTSLSGNTIYF
V gene: TRBV11-2; D gene: NA; clone size: NA; J gene: TRBJ2-1; CDR3 DNA: TGTGCCAGCAGCTCCCTGGCGGGGGCATGGAACAATGAGCAGTTCTTC; CDR3 protein: CASSSLAGAWNNEQFF
V gene: TRBV18; D gene: NA; clone size: many; J gene: TRBJ1-1; CDR3 DNA: TGTGCCAGCTCACCACGGGTGGGGGGTGAGAACACTGAAGCTTTCTTT; CDR3 protein: CASSPRVGGENTEAFF
V gene: TRBV7-2; D gene: NA; clone size: NA; J gene: TRBJ1-1; CDR3 DNA: TGTGCCAGCAGCACCCGAAGGGGGACTGAAGCTTTCTTT; CDR3 protein: CASSTRRGTEAFF
V gene: TRBV5-1; D gene: TRBD2; clone size: NA; J gene: TRBJ2-7; CDR3 DNA: TGCGCCAGCAGCTTGGCCGGCGGGAGCAGACCCGAGCAGTACTTC; CDR3 protein: CASSLAGGSRPEQYF
V gene: TRBV2; D gene: NA; clone size: NA; J gene: TRBJ1-5; CDR3 DNA: TGTGCCAGCAGTGACACATCTCAGCCCCAGCATTTT; CDR3 protein: CASSDTSQPQHF
V gene: TRBV4-1; D gene: NA; clone size: NA; J gene: TRBJ2-2; CDR3 DNA: TGCGCCAGCAGCCAAGAGATTACGGTGAACACCGGGGAGCTGTTTTTT; CDR3 protein: CASSQEITVNTGELFF
V gene: TRBV28; D gene: NA; clone size: NA; J gene: TRBJ2-7; CDR3 DNA: TGTGCCAGCAGTGGGGGAGGGACAGGAGGTTCCGAGCAGTACTTC; CDR3 protein: CASSGGGTGGSEQYF
V gene: TRBV20-1; D gene: TRBD1; clone size: NA; J gene: TRBJ2-1; CDR3 DNA: TGCAGCGGACAGGACCGCCGTGAGCAGTTCTTC; CDR3 protein: CSGQDRREQFF
V gene: TRBV11-2; D gene: TRBD2; clone size: few; J gene: TRBJ2-1; CDR3 DNA: TGTGCCAGCATCCCGGCCAGGGACTACACCTCGGATGAGCAGTTCTTC; CDR3 protein: CASIPARDYTSDEQFF
V gene: TRBV5-1; D gene: NA; clone size: NA; J gene: TRBJ2-5; CDR3 DNA: TGCGCCAGCCGACCGGACACGGTCCAAGAGACCCAGTACTTC; CDR3 protein: CASRPDTVQETQYF
V gene: TRBV5-1; D gene: TRBD1; clone size: NA; J gene: TRBJ1-4; CDR3 DNA: TGCGCCAGCAGTCTTGCAGGGGGAGCAACTAATGAAAAACTGTTTTTT; CDR3 protein: CASSLAGGATNEKLFF
V gene: TRBV19; D gene: TRBD1; clone size: NA; J gene: TRBJ1-1; CDR3 DNA: TGTGCCAGTAGTTCGACAGGGAAGGGCACTGAAGCTTTCTTT; CDR3 protein: CASSSTGKGTEAFF
V gene: TRBV2; D gene: TRBD2; clone size: NA; J gene: TRBJ2-5; CDR3 DNA: TGTGCCAGTGCGGAGGGACTAGCGGGGGGTCGAATTCTTCGAGAGACCCAGTACTTC; CDR3 protein: CASAEGLAGGRILRETQYF
V gene: TRBV18; D gene: TRBD1; clone size: few; J gene: TRBJ1-3; CDR3 DNA: TGTGCCAGCTCAACAGGGGTAACTGGAAACACCATATATTTT; CDR3 protein: CASSTGVTGNTIYF
V gene: TRBV7-9; D gene: NA; clone size: NA; J gene: TRBJ2-7; CDR3 DNA: TGTGCCAGCAGCTCTCCGGTGCGGGCGAACTCCTACGAGCAGTACTTC; CDR3 protein: CASSSPVRANSYEQYF
V gene: TRBV29-1; D gene: TRBD1; clone size: medium-sized; J gene: TRBJ2-7; CDR3 DNA: TGCAGCGTCACGGGACAGCTAAACGAGCAGTACTTC; CDR3 protein: CSVTGQLNEQYF
V gene: TRBV2; D gene: TRBD1; clone size: NA; J gene: TRBJ1-1; CDR3 DNA: TGTGCCAGCAGTATGACAGGGCTGGCTTTCTTT; CDR3 protein: CASSMTGLAFF
V gene: TRBV5-1; D gene: TRBD1; clone size: NA; J gene: TRBJ2-5; CDR3 DNA: TGCGCCAGCAGCTTGGGACAGGGGGGACGGGAGACCCAGTACTTC; CDR3 protein: CASSLGQGGRETQYF
V gene: TRBV4-3; D gene: NA; clone size: NA; J gene: TRBJ2-5; CDR3 DNA: TGCGCCAGCAGCCAAGAGAACTCGCAGGGGGGAAATCAAGAGACCCAGTACTTC; CDR3 protein: CASSQENSQGGNQETQYF
V gene: TRBV5-4; D gene: NA; clone size: many; J gene: TRBJ2-6; CDR3 DNA: TGTGCCAGCAGCCCGAGGGCTGGCTCTGGGGCCAACGTCCTGACTTTC; CDR3 protein: CASSPRAGSGANVLTF
V gene: TRBV23-1; D gene: NA; clone size: NA; J gene: TRBJ2-6; CDR3 DNA: TGCGCCAGCAGTCAATCGACGGTTCCGACTACCTCTGGGGCCAACGTCCTGACTTTC; CDR3 protein: CASSQSTVPTTSGANVLTF
V gene: TRBV5-1; D gene: TRBD1; clone size: NA; J gene: TRBJ2-7; CDR3 DNA: TGCGCCAGCAGCCTTACAGGGGGGGAGCAGTACTTC; CDR3 protein: CASSLTGGEQYF
V gene: TRBV27; D gene: TRBD2; clone size: NA; J gene: TRBJ2-1; CDR3 DNA: TGTGCCAGCAGTCTCCGCGGGCGGGGGACCACCTACAATGAGCAGTTCTTC; CDR3 protein: CASSLRGRGTTYNEQFF
V gene: TRBV15; D gene: TRBD2; clone size: few; J gene: TRBJ2-5; CDR3 DNA: TGTGCCACCAGCAGGTCCGGGGGGGTCCGAGAGACCCAGTACTTC; CDR3 protein: CATSRSGGVRETQYF
V gene: TRBV5-4; D gene: TRBD2; clone size: many; J gene: TRBJ2-5; CDR3 DNA: TGTGCCAGCAGCTCTAGCGGGGGAAGCCAAGAGACCCAGTACTTC; CDR3 protein: CASSSSGGSQETQYF